The TCR beta chain described here comes from a study of cytomegalovirus exposure and HLA in healthy donors. Each of the donors was a healthy bone marrow donor. On this clone itself: Antigen unknown.

General study points: In vitro confirmation showed three CMV-associated chains to be CMV antigen specific. The authors judged a highly shared variant cluster likely a sequencing artifact.

This PCR relied on a set of 60 Vbeta primers and 13 Jbeta primers. TCRdb keeps only in-frame clones here, not all; method: immunoSEQ multiplex PCR. The top ten hold around 14% of the sample, which has some 150,000 clones, roughly 76% seen once. The V gene's germline CDR1 is MNHNS and CDR2 SASEGT. This CDR3 has 13 residues. After removal of 5 bases from V and 6 bases from J, the junction contained 3 bases not matched to a gene. The TCR sequence derives from a woman in her forties or fifties in good health and CMV-seronegative. Material: PBMCs. The chain uses TRBV6-1 and TRBJ2-2; 7 bases align to TRBD2. CDR3 sequence: CASSKGGSGELFF. DNA of the CDR3: TGTGCCAGCAGTAAGGGAGGGTCCGGGGAGCTGTTTTTT.